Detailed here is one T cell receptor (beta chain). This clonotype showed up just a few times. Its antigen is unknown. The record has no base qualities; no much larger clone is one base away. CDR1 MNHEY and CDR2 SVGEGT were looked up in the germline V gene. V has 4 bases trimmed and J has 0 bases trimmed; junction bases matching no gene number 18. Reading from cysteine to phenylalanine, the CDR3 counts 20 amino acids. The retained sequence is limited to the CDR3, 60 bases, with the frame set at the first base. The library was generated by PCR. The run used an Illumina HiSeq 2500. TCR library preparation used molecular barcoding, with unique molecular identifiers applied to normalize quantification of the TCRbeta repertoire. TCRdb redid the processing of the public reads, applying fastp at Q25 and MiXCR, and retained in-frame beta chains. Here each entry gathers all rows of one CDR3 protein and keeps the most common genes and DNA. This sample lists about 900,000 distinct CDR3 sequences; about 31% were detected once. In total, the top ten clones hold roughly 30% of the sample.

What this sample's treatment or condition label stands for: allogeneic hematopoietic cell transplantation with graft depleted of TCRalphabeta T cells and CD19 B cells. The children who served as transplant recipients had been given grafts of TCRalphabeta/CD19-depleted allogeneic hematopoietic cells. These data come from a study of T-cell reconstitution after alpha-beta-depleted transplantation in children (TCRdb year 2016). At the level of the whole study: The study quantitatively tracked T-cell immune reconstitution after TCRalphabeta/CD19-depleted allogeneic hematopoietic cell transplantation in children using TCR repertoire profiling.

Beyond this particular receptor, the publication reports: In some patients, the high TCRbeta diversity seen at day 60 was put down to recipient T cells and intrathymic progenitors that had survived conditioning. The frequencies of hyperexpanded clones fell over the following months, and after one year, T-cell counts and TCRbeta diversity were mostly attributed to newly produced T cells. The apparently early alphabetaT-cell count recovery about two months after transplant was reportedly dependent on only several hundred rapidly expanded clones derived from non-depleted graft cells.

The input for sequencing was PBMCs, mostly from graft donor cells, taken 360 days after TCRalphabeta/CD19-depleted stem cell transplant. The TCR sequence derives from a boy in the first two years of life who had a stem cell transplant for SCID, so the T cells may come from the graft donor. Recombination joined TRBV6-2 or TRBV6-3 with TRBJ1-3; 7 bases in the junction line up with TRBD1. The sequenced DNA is TGTGCCAGCAGTTCCCCCGTCACAGGGGAGACGCCAGGCTCTGGAAACACCATATATTTT. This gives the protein CASSSPVTGETPGSGNTIYF.